The rows below give T cell receptor beta chains drawn from one sample of a study of cytomegalovirus exposure and HLA in healthy donors. Sequencing used immunoSEQ multiplex PCR; TCRdb keeps in-frame clones, though not all of them. The top ten clones hold approximately 2.5% of a sample with about 170,000 clones, about 88% of them seen once. The sequenced material came from PBMCs. Source of these receptors: a man younger than 40 in good health and CMV-seropositive. CDR3s include the opening cysteine and the closing phenylalanine or tryptophan. Fields, in order: V gene, J gene, CDR3 protein.

v_gene: TRBV6-5; j_gene: TRBJ1-2; CDR3aa: CASSSDRNNYGYTF
v_gene: TRBV11-3; j_gene: TRBJ1-6; CDR3aa: CASSSQGDRSPLHF
v_gene: TRBV12-5; j_gene: TRBJ1-4; CDR3aa: CASGLSATNEKLFF
v_gene: TRBV7-8; j_gene: TRBJ1-1; CDR3aa: CASSLGREAFF
v_gene: TRBV5-1; j_gene: TRBJ1-5; CDR3aa: CASSHGGNQPQHF
v_gene: TRBV9; j_gene: TRBJ2-1; CDR3aa: CASSVGAAGWLGDEQFF
v_gene: TRBV7-9; j_gene: TRBJ2-5; CDR3aa: CASSSRLAGETQYF
v_gene: TRBV5-1; j_gene: TRBJ2-3; CDR3aa: CASSLAGVLIPDTQYF
v_gene: TRBV5-8; j_gene: TRBJ1-5; CDR3aa: CASSITIRDQPQHF
v_gene: TRBV18; j_gene: TRBJ1-1; CDR3aa: CASSPDRTGGFF
v_gene: TRBV7-2; j_gene: TRBJ2-3; CDR3aa: CASSYQWGGLAGDTQYF
v_gene: TRBV29-1; j_gene: TRBJ1-4; CDR3aa: CSVAGTGSGNEKLFF
v_gene: TRBV7-8; j_gene: TRBJ2-3; CDR3aa: CASSPRAGGQYF
v_gene: TRBV11-3; j_gene: TRBJ2-1; CDR3aa: CASSSDREAFNEQFF
v_gene: TRBV7-3; j_gene: TRBJ2-7; CDR3aa: CASGTGSLTGYEQYF
v_gene: TRBV18; j_gene: TRBJ1-4; CDR3aa: CASSRARGEAEKLFF
v_gene: TRBV10-1; j_gene: TRBJ2-2; CDR3aa: CASSEFQGAGELFF
v_gene: TRBV6-5; j_gene: TRBJ2-2; CDR3aa: CASSYYRGATGELFF
v_gene: TRBV2; j_gene: TRBJ2-7; CDR3aa: CASSAGRSYEQYF
v_gene: TRBV30; j_gene: TRBJ2-3; CDR3aa: CAWSGADTQYF
v_gene: TRBV6-4; j_gene: TRBJ2-1; CDR3aa: CASSEDRGLNNEQFF
v_gene: TRBV7-6; j_gene: TRBJ2-3; CDR3aa: CASSPQGRTQYF
v_gene: TRBV28; j_gene: TRBJ1-2; CDR3aa: CASTTDSNYGYTF